The 10 T cell receptor beta chains given below trace back to one sample, sequenced in a study of blood T cell repertoires in COVID-19. This table comes from immunoSEQ multiplex PCR, and its TCRdb copy is limited to in-frame clones, with some not included. Of fewer than 350,000 clones listed, more than 75% were seen once; the top ten hold 7.8%. Sequencing was done on a sample of peripheral blood. The receptors come from a woman aged 50 to 60 who had recovered from COVID-19.

The V call is TRBV10-1, the J call TRBJ2-1; 7 bases agree with TRBD2. The CDR3 extends over 18 amino acids. Per germline, CDR1 WNHNN and CDR2 SYGVQD (reference sequence). After removal of 4 bases from V and 0 bases from J, the junction contained 12 bases not matched to a gene. This CDR3 reads CASSVWLAAPSSYNEQFF. In DNA form, the CDR3 reads TGCGCCAGCAGTGTTTGGCTAGCGGCACCCAGCTCCTACAATGAGCAGTTCTTC.

CDR3 nucleotides: TGTGCCAGCAGTCGGGGACAGGGGGTTGAAAAACTGTTTTTT. Residues: CASSRGQGVEKLFF. The rearrangement links TRBV27 to TRBJ1-4; TRBD1 agrees at 11 bases. Trimming took 5 bases from V and 7 from J; bases not matched to a gene: 3. CDR1 is MNHEY and CDR2 is SMNVEV in the germline V gene (reference sequence). The CDR3 contains 14 residues.

This chain connects TRBV7-9 to TRBJ2-2; 7 nucleotides align to TRBD2. The V gene end was trimmed by 7 bases and the J gene end by 1 base; junction bases not matched to a gene: 3. The germline CDR1 and CDR2 sequences are SEHNR and FQNEAQ (reference sequence). The CDR3 covers 14 residues. This chain's CDR3 is CASKGRENTGELFF. For the CDR3, the DNA is TGTGCCAGCAAGGGGAGGGAGAACACCGGGGAGCTGTTTTTT.

This clone was observed a few times. This sequence joins TRBV4-2 and TRBJ2-7; 15 bases fit TRBD2. CDR3 length: 16 amino acids. V shed 3 bases and J 4 bases; nucleotides not matched to a gene: 4. Germline V gives CDR1 LGHNA, CDR2 YNFKEQ. The CDR3 bases are TGTGCCAGCAGCCAGGGGACTAGCGGGAGGAAGTACGAGCAGTACTTC. Translating gives CASSQGTSGRKYEQYF.

V gene TRBV6-5 combines with J gene TRBJ1-1; D is ambiguous. Per germline, CDR1 MNHEY and CDR2 SVGAGI. Trimming shortened V by 4 bases and J by 6 bases, and 18 bases separated the two germline ends. The CDR3 loop spans 15 amino acids. Here the CDR3 reads CASSFHIGIEAEAFF. For the CDR3, the DNA is TGTGCCAGCAGTTTCCACATAGGAATTGAGGCTGAAGCTTTCTTT.

V and J are TRBV19 and TRBJ1-2; TRBD1 agrees at 8 bases. Trimming at V came to 5 bases and at J to 4 bases, leaving 12 bases not matched to a gene. The germline V gene has CDR1 LNHDA and CDR2 SQIVND (reference sequence). The CDR3 sequence is 16 residues long. CDR3 in DNA: TGTGCCAGTAGTGACCTTCGCGACAGGGGTTCCTATGGCTACACCTTC. Protein sequence: CASSDLRDRGSYGYTF.

This sequence joins TRBV3-1 (or the pseudogene TRBV3-2) and TRBJ2-7, with 12 bases aligning to TRBD1. Germline V gene sequence: CDR1 LGHDT, CDR2 YNNKEL (reference sequence). Trimming removed 0 bases from V and 0 bases from J; junction bases left unmatched: 12. CDR3 length: 20 residues. The CDR3: CASSQDLWDRGLPYSYEQYF. CDR3 nucleotides: TGTGCCAGCAGCCAAGATCTTTGGGACAGGGGGCTACCCTACTCCTACGAGCAGTACTTC.

The genes are TRBV2 and TRBJ1-4; TRBD1 matches 7 bases. Germline CDR1 is SNHLY and CDR2 is FYNNEI. The CDR3 consists of 15 residues. Germline trimming cut 5 bases from V and 7 bases from J; bases unmatched to any gene: 10. CDR3 loop: CASSRSEGAVEKLFF. Written as DNA, the CDR3 is TGTGCCAGCAGTCGATCGGAGGGGGCAGTTGAAAAACTGTTTTTT.

The rearrangement joins TRBV4-1 to TRBJ1-5, with D maybe TRBD1 (6 bases). The CDR3 covers 14 residues. With 4 bases removed from V and 3 bases from J, the gap between germline ends came to 10 bases. CDR1 MGHRA and CDR2 YSYEKL come from the germline V gene. CDR3 sequence (DNA): TGCGCCAGCAGCCCGGGGGGGGCCAATCAGCCCCAGCATTTT. Its protein is CASSPGGANQPQHF.

V is TRBV5-1 and J is TRBJ1-1; tentatively, D is TRBD1 (5 bases). With 4 bases removed from V and 3 bases from J, the gap between germline ends came to 16 bases. CDR1 is SGHRS and CDR2 is YFSETQ in the germline V gene. The CDR3 contains 15 residues. The CDR3 sequence is CASSGLGRGDTEAFF. In nucleotides, the CDR3 is TGCGCCAGCAGCGGACTGGGGCGGGGAGACACTGAAGCTTTCTTT.